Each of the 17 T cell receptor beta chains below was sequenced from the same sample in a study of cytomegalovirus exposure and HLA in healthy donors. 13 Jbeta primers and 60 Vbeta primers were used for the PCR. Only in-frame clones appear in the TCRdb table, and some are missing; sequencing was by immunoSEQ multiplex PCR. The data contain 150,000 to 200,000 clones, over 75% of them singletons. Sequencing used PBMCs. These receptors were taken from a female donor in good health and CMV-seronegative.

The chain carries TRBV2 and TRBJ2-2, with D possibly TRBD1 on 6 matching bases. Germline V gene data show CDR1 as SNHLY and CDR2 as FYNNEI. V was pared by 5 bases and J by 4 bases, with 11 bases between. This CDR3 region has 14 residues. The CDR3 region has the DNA TGTGCCAGCAGTAACAGGGTCGGCACCGGGGAGCTGTTTTTT. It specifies CASSNRVGTGELFF.

CDR3 DNA sequence: TGTGCCAGCAGCCAGCCGACTAGCGGGATGTCAGATACGCAGTATTTT. Translating it yields CASSQPTSGMSDTQYF. The chain has TRBV4-2 and TRBJ2-3, with 11 bases identical to TRBD2. The CDR3 spans 16 residues. From germline, CDR1 is LGHNA and CDR2 YNFKEQ. After removal of 3 bases from V and 4 bases from J, the junction contained 6 bases not matched to a gene.

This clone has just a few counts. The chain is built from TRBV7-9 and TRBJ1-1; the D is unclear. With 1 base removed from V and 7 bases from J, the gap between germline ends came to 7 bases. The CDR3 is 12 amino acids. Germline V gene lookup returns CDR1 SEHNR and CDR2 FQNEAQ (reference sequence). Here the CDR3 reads CASSLGYGEAFF. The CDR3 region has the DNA TGTGCCAGCAGCTTAGGGTACGGTGAAGCTTTCTTT.

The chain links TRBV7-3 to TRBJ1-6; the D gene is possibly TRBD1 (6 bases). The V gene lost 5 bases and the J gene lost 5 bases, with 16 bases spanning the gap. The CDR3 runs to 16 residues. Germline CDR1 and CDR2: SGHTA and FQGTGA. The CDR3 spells CASSQQGPSNNSPLHF. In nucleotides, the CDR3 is TGTGCCAGCAGCCAACAGGGACCCTCTAATAATTCACCCCTCCACTTT. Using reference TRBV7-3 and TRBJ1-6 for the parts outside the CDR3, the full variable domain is GAGVSQTPSNKVTEKGKYVELRCDPISGHTALYWYRQSLGQGPEFLIYFQGTGAADDSGLPNDRFFAVRPEGSVSTLKIQRTERGDSAVYLCASSQQGPSNNSPLHFGNGTRLTVT.

CDR3 bases: TGTGCCAGCAGTTTAGGGACAGGGAACGGCTACACCTTC. Amino acid sequence: CASSLGTGNGYTF. The V gene is TRBV28, the J gene TRBJ1-2, with 9 positions matching TRBD1. Trimming at V came to 2 bases and at J to 8 bases, leaving 3 bases not matched to a gene. CDR1 is MDHEN, CDR2 SYDVKM, per germline. There are 13 residues in the CDR3.

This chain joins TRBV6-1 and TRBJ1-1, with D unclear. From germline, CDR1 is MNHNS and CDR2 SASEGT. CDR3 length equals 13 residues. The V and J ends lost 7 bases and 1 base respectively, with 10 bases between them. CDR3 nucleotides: TGTGCCAGCAAGAGATTAACGAACACTGAAGCTTTCTTT. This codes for CASKRLTNTEAFF.

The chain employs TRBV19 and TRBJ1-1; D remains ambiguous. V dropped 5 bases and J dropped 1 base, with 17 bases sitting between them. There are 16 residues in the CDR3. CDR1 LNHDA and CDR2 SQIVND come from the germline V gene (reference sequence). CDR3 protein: CASSLYFAGGNTEAFF. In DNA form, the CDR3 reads TGTGCCAGTAGTCTGTATTTCGCGGGCGGGAACACTGAAGCTTTCTTT. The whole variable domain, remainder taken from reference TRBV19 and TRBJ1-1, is DGGITQSPKYLFRKEGQNVTLSCEQNLNHDAMYWYRQDPGQGLRLIYYSQIVNDFQKGDIAEGYSVSREKKESFPLTVTSAQKNPTAFYLCASSLYFAGGNTEAFFGQGTRLTVV.

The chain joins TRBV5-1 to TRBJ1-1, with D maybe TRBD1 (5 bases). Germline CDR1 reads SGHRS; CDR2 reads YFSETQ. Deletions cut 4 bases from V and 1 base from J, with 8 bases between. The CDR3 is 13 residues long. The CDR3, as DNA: TGCGCCAGCAGCCCTCAGGGGAACACTGAAGCTTTCTTT. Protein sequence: CASSPQGNTEAFF.

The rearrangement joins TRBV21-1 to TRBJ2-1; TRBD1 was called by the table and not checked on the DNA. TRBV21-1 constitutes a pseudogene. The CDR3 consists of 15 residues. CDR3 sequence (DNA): TGTGCCAGCAGCAATTCGCACACAACCTACAATGAGCAGTTCTTC. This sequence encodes CASSNSHTTYNEQFF.

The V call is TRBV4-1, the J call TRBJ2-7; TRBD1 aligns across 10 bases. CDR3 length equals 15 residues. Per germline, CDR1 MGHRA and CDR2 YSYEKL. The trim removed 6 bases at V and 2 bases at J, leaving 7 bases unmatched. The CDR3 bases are TGCGCCAGCAGACCCGGACAGGGGGTAACCTACGAGCAGTACTTC. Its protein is CASRPGQGVTYEQYF.

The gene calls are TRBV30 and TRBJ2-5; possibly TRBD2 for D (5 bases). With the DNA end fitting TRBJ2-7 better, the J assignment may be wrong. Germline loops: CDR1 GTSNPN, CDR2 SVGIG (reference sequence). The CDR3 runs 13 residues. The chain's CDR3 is CAWSVSAVYEQYF. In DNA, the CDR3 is TGTGCCTGGAGTGTTTCAGCGGTCTACGAGCAGTACTTC.

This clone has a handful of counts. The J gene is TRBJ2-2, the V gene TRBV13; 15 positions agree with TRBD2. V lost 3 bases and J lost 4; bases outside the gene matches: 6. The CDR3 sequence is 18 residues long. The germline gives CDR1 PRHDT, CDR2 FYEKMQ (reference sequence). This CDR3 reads CASSFSWTSGGVTGELFF. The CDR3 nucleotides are TGTGCCAGCAGCTTCTCGTGGACTAGCGGGGGGGTCACCGGGGAGCTGTTTTTT.

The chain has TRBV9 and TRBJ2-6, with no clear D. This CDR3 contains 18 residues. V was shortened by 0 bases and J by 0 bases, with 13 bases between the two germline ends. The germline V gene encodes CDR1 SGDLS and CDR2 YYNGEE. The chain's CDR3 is CASSVDLSLFSGANVLTF. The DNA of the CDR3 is TGTGCCAGCAGCGTAGATCTCTCCCTTTTCTCTGGGGCCAACGTCCTGACTTTC.

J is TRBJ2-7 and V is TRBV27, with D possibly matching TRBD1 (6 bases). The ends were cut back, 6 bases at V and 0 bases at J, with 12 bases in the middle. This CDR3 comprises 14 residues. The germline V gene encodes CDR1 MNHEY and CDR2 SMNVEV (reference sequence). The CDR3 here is CASSRTALSYEQYF. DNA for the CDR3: TGTGCCAGCAGCCGGACAGCCCTCTCCTACGAGCAGTACTTC.

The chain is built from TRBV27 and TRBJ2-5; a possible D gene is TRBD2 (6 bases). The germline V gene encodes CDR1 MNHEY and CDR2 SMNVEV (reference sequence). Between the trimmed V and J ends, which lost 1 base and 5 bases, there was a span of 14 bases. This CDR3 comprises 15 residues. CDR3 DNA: TGTGCCAGCAGTTTATGGGGCAGGGAGGAGGAGACCCAGTACTTC. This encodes CASSLWGREEETQYF.

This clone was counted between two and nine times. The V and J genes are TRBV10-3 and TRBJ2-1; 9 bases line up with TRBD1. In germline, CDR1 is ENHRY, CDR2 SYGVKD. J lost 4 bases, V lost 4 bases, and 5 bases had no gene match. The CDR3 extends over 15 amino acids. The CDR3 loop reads CAISAGTGSYNEQFF. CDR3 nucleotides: TGTGCCATCAGTGCCGGGACAGGGTCTTACAATGAGCAGTTCTTC.

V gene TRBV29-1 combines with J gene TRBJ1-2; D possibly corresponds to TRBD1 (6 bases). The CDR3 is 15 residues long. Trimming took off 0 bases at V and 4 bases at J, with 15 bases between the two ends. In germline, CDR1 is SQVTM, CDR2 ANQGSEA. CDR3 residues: CSVEESAGEGYGYTF. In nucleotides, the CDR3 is TGCAGCGTTGAAGAATCGGCAGGGGAGGGCTATGGCTACACCTTC.